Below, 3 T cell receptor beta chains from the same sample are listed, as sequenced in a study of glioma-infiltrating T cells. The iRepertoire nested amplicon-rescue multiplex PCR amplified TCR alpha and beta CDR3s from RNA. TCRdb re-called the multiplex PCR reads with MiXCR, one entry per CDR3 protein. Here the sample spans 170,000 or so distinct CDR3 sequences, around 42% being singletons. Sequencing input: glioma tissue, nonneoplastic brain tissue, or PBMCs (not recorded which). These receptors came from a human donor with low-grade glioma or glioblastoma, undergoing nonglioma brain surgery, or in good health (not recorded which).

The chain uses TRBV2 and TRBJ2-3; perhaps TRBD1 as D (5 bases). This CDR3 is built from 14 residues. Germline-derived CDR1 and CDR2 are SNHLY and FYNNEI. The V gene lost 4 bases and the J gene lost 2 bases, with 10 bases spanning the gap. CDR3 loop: CASSAQGHTDTQYF. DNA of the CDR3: TGTGCCAGCAGTGCCCAGGGCCACACAGATACGCAGTATTTT. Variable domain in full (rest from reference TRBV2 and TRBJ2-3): EPEVTQTPSHQVTQMGQEVILRCVPISNHLYFYWYRQILGQKVEFLVSFYNNEISEKSEIFDDQFSVERPDGSNFTLKIRSTKLEDSAMYFCASSAQGHTDTQYFGPGTRLTVL.

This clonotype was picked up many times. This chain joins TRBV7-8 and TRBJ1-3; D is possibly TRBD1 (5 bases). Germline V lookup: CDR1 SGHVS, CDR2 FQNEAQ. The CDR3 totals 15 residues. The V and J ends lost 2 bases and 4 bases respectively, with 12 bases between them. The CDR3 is CASSLNRNTGNTIYF. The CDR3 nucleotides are TGTGCCAGCAGCTTAAACAGGAACACAGGAAACACCATATATTTT.

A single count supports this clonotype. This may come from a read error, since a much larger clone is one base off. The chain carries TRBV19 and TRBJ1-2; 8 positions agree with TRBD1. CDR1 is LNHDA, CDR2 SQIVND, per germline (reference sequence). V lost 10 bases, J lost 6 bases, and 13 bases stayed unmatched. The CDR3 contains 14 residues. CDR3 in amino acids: CATKAGTGRHGYTF. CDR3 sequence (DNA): TGTGCCACCAAAGCCGGGACAGGTCGGCATGGCTACACCTTC.